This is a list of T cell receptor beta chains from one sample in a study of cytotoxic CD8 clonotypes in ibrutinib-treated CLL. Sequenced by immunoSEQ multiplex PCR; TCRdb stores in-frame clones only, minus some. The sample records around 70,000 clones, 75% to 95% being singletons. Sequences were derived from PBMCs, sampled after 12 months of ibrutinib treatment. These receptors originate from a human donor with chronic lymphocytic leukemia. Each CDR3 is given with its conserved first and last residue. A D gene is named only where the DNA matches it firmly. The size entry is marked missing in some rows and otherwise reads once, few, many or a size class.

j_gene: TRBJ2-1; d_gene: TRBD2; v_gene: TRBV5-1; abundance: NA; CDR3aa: CASSLTTSGYNEQFF; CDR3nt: TGCGCCAGCAGCCTTACGACTAGCGGCTACAATGAGCAGTTCTTC
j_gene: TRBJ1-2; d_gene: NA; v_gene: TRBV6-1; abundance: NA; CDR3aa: CASSEQLATVYGYTF; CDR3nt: TGTGCCAGCAGTGAACAGCTAGCGACAGTCTATGGCTACACCTTC
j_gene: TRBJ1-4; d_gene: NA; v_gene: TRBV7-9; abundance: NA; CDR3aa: CASSVGGSTNEKLFF; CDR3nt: TGTGCCAGCAGCGTAGGGGGGTCAACTAATGAAAAACTGTTTTTT
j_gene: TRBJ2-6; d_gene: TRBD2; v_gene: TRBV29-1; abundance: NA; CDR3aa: CSVRKSSGVSGANVLTF; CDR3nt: TGCAGCGTCCGAAAGTCTAGCGGGGTCTCTGGGGCCAACGTCCTGACTTTC
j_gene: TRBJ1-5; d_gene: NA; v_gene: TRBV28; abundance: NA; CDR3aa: CASRPYGQPQHF; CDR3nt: TGTGCCAGCAGACCCTATGGTCAGCCCCAGCATTTT
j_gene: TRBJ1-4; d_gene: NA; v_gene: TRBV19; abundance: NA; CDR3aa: CASMASGATNEKLFF; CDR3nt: TGTGCCAGTATGGCCTCTGGCGCAACTAATGAAAAACTGTTTTTT
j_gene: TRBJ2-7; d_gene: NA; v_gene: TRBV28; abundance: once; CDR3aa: CASALVGSYEQYF; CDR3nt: TGTGCCAGCGCCTTAGTGGGGTCCTACGAGCAGTACTTC
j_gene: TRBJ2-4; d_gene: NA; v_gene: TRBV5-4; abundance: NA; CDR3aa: CASSQAKNIQYF; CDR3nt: TGTGCCAGCAGCCAAGCCAAAAACATTCAGTACTTC
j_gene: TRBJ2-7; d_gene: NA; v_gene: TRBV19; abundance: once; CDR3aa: CASSQRGWNEQYF; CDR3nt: TGTGCCAGTAGTCAGAGGGGTTGGAACGAGCAGTACTTC
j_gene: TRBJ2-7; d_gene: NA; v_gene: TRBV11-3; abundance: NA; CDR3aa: CASSPPEVSPGEQYF; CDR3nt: TGTGCCAGCAGCCCCCCGGAGGTCTCTCCGGGGGAGCAGTACTTC
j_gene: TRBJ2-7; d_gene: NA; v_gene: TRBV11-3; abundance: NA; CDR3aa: CASSLYEQYF; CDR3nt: TGTGCCAGCAGCTTATACGAGCAGTACTTC
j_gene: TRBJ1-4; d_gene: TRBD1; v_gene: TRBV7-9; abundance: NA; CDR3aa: CASSPQTGWRTNEKLFF; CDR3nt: TGTGCCAGCAGCCCCCAGACAGGGTGGAGAACTAATGAAAAACTGTTTTTT
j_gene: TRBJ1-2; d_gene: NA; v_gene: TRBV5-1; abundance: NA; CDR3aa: CASSEGVTRVDYGYTF; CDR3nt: TGCGCCAGCAGCGAGGGGGTAACCCGAGTGGACTATGGCTACACCTTC
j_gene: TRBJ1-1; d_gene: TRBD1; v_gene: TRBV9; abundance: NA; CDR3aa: CASSGQGLNTEAFF; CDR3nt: TGTGCCAGCAGTGGACAGGGCCTGAACACTGAAGCTTTCTTT
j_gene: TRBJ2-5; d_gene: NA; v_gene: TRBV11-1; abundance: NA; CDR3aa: CASSLHRERSGDQETQYF; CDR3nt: TGTGCCAGCAGCTTACACAGGGAGAGGTCGGGGGACCAAGAGACCCAGTACTTC
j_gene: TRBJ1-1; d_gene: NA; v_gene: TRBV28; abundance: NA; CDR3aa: CASRGGQSLSEAFF; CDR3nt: TGTGCCAGCAGGGGCGGGCAATCACTGAGTGAAGCTTTCTTT
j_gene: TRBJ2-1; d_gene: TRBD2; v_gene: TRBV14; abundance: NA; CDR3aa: CASSKGLAGVREQFF; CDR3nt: TGTGCCAGCAGCAAGGGACTAGCGGGAGTACGAGAGCAGTTCTTC
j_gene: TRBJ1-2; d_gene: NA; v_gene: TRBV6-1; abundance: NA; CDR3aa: CASSETRPGVVSGYTF; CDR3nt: TGTGCCAGCAGTGAAACACGCCCAGGGGTTGTGTCGGGCTACACCTTC
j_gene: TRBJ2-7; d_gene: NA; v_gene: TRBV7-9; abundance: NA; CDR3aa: CASSLLATSGGYEQYF; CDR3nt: TGTGCCAGCAGCTTACTTGCAACCTCTGGGGGGTACGAGCAGTACTTC
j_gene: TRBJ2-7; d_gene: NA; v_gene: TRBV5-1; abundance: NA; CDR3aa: CASSLEVVGAGQEWYF; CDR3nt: TGCGCCAGCAGCTTGGAGGTTGTGGGAGCCGGTCAGGAGTGGTACTTC
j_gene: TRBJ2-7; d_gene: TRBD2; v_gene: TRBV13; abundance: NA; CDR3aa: CASSLGSGRAGEQYF; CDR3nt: TGTGCCAGCAGCTTGGGGAGCGGGAGGGCCGGTGAGCAGTACTTC
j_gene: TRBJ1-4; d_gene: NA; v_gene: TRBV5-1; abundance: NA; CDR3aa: CASSLKGEKLFF; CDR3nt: TGCGCCAGCAGCTTGAAGGGTGAAAAACTGTTTTTT
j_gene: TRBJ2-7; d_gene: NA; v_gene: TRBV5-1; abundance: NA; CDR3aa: CASSLVLLNEQYF; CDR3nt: TGCGCCAGCAGCTTGGTACTCCTTAACGAGCAGTACTTC
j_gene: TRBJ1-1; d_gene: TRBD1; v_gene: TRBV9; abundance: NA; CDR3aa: CASSVGRGDRVIEFF; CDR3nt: TGTGCCAGCAGCGTAGGGCGGGGGGACAGGGTGATTGAGTTCTTT
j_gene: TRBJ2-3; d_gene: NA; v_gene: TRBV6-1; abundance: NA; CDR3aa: CASSDGQTTDTQYF; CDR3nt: TGTGCCAGCAGTGACGGACAGACCACAGATACGCAGTATTTT
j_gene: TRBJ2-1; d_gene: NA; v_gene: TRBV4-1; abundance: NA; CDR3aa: CASSPGSSYNEQFF; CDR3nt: TGCGCCAGCAGCCCCGGGAGCTCCTACAATGAGCAGTTCTTC
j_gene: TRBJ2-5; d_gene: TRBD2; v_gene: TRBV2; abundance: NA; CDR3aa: CASSVSGLAGELETQYF; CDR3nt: TGTGCCAGCAGTGTCTCTGGACTAGCGGGAGAACTGGAGACCCAGTACTTC
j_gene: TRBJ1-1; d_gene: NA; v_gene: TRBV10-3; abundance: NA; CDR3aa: CAISGGMNTEAFF; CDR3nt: TGTGCCATCAGTGGGGGCATGAACACTGAAGCTTTCTTT
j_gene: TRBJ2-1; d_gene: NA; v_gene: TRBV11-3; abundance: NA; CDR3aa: CASSRESGGGDEQFF; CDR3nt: TGTGCCAGCAGCAGAGAGAGCGGAGGTGGGGATGAGCAGTTCTTC
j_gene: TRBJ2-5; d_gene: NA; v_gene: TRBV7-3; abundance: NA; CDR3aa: CASSRGAMETQYF; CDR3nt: TGTGCCAGCAGCCGGGGGGCGATGGAGACCCAGTACTTC
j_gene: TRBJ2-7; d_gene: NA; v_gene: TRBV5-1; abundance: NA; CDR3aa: CASSLLAGNAYEQYF; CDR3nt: TGCGCCAGCAGCTTGCTGGCGGGTAATGCCTACGAGCAGTACTTC
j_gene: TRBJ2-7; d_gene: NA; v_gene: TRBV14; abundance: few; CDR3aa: CASSQLRDRTYEQYF; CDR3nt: TGTGCCAGCAGCCAATTGAGGGACCGCACCTACGAGCAGTACTTC
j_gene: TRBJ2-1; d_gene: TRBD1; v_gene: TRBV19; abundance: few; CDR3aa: CASSRDRGDEQFF; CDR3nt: TGTGCCAGTAGTAGGGACAGGGGGGATGAGCAGTTCTTC
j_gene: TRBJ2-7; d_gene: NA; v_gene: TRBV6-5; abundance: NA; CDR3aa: CASSYFPPSYEQYF; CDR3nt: TGTGCCAGCAGTTACTTCCCCCCTTCCTACGAGCAGTACTTC
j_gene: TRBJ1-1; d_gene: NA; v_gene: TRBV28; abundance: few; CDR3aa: CASSWATEAFF; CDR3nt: TGTGCCAGCAGTTGGGCCACTGAAGCTTTCTTT
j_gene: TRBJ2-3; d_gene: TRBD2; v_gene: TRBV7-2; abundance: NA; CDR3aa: CASSLAFAGGTDTQYF; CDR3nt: TGTGCCAGCAGCTTAGCTTTCGCGGGAGGCACAGATACGCAGTATTTT
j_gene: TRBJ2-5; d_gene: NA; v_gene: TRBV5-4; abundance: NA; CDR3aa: CASSGGEAVETQYF; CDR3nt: TGTGCCAGCAGTGGCGGGGAGGCTGTGGAGACCCAGTACTTC
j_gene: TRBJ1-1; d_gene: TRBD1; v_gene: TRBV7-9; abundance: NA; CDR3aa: CASSLAGTGVRKAFF; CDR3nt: TGTGCCAGCAGCTTGGCCGGGACAGGGGTTAGGAAAGCTTTCTTT
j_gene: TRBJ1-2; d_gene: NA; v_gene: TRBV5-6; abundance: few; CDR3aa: CASSLRDYGYTF; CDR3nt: TGTGCCAGCAGCTTGAGGGACTATGGCTACACCTTC
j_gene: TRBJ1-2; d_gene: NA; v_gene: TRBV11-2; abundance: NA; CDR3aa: CASSLDRTNYGYTF; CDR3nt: TGTGCCAGCAGCTTAGATCGGACTAACTATGGCTACACCTTC
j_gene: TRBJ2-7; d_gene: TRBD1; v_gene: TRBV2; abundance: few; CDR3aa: CASSDQGALVHEQYF; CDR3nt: TGTGCCAGCAGTGACCAGGGGGCTTTGGTCCACGAGCAGTACTTC
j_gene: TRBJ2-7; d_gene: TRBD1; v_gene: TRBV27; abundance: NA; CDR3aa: CASSSNRGPSLEQYF; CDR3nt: TGTGCCAGCAGTTCGAACAGGGGTCCCTCTCTCGAGCAGTACTTC
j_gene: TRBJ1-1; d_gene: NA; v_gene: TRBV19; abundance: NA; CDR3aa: CASSILVTGQGMNTEAFF; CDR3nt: TGTGCCAGTAGTATCCTCGTTACAGGGCAGGGGATGAACACTGAAGCTTTCTTT
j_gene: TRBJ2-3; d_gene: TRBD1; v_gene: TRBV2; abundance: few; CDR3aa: CASSRGTGSLDTQYF; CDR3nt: TGTGCCAGCAGCCGAGGGACAGGGTCGCTGGATACGCAGTATTTT
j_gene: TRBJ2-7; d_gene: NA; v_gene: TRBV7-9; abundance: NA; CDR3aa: CASTQGSGIYEQYF; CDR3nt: TGTGCCAGCACCCAAGGTAGCGGTATCTACGAGCAGTACTTC